This entry concerns a single T cell receptor (beta chain). This clonotype was counted between two and nine times. Its antigen has not been determined. Base qualities are not provided; no much larger clone lies one nucleotide away. This record belongs to a study of T cell repertoires in cytomegalovirus infection (dated by TCRdb to the late 2010s). For context, the study as a whole: Recently identified HLA-C-restricted CMV epitopes, whose presentation resists viral immunomodulation, were targeted by peptide stimulations together with well-studied HLA-B-restricted epitopes. Donor HLA type was relevant to the analysis, because carriage of CMV infection together with the matching HLA type was indicated by public TCR beta signatures.

The reads were generated on an Illumina HiSeq 1500. TCRdb ran its own pipeline on the public reads, namely fastp trimming at Q25 and MiXCR clone calling, and kept in-frame beta chains. Rows are combined by CDR3 protein, so each entry shows the most common genes and DNA. Here the sample has 300,000 to 400,000 distinct CDR3 sequences; around 29% occur a single time. Roughly 20% of the sample belongs to the ten largest clones. The CDR3, from cysteine to phenylalanine, totals 15 residues. The sequence is cut down to CDR3 DNA, 45 bases in frame from base 1. V has 5 bases trimmed and J has 0 bases trimmed; junction bases matching no gene number 2. CDR1 and CDR2 are drawn from the germline V gene: SGHTA, FQGNSA. The study at large found these results: Cumulative frequency of public TCR beta family members discriminated carriers of CMV infection plus the relevant HLA type in this cohort and an independent 352-donor cohort. The ex vivo response was dominated by HLA-C-restricted CMV-specific TCR beta clonotypes, which also provided the single most frequent clonotype in two of eight donors.

The treatment or condition label, read with the paper, signifies: in vitro stimulation with specific CMV peptide epitopes to enrich CMV-specific T cells. The starting material was cultured PBMCs, obtained from culture after CMV antigen stimulation. This receptor was obtained from a human donor in good health (CMV status not recorded). Some clones in this sample may be carry-over from other donors' samples. The V and J segments used are TRBV7-2 and TRBJ2-2, and 8 junction bases match TRBD2. The bases read TGTGCCAGCAGCCGGGGACTAGCGAACACCGGGGAGCTGTTTTTT. Translated, it reads CASSRGLANTGELFF.